This T cell receptor (beta chain) appears in the sequencing data of a study of T cells in Graves' hyperthyroidism and ophthalmopathy (dated by TCRdb to between 2019 and 2020). For context, the study as a whole: Peripheral blood samples were taken at initial diagnosis, before any treatment was given. The paper reports TCR Vbeta CDR3 sequencing of roughly 140 peripheral blood samples: around 41 ophthalmopathy, about 75 hyperthyroidism and approximately 17 progressor patients. After sampling, hyperthyroidism patients received methimazole starting at 30 mg daily, and ophthalmopathy patients received high-dose intravenous methylprednisolone. Whether ophthalmopathy could be predicted prospectively was tested in an independent validation cohort made up of approximately 19 hyperthyroidism patients plus 17 patients who later progressed to ophthalmopathy. A discovery cohort of about a hundred patients, fewer than 50 with Graves' ophthalmopathy and about 58 with stable Graves' hyperthyroidism, was used to find distinguishing TCR V-J signatures. The 100 discovery patients were randomly split 7:3 into training and test sets. In addition, the study compared T-cell repertoires in thyroid tissue and in blood from six Graves' hyperthyroidism patients.

Ophthalmopathy patients had moderately to severely active disease, with a Clinical Activity Score of 3 or more, a NOSPECS grade of 4 or more, and a disease duration of less than 3 months. Patients with uncontrolled infections, other autoimmune diseases, pregnancy or lactation were excluded. Diagnoses were based on clinical symptoms, serum thyroxine and TRAb, thyroid ultrasound and orbital computed tomography. PBMCs were isolated from 10 ml of fresh peripheral blood by Ficoll-Paque density gradient centrifugation. Trizol reagent was used to extract total RNA, and RNA quality was then checked on an Agilent 2100 Bioanalyzer. Study-wide findings and limitations: In cross-validation, a model built on a 13 V-J signature told ophthalmopathy apart from stable hyperthyroidism with 85% to 90% sensitivity and about 81% specificity, and in testing the same model reached 80%/75%. Blood samples also contained most of the expanded thyroid clonotypes (frequency above 0.001), which suggests that blood repertoires may reflect thyroid immune responses. In validation, the model predicted progression to ophthalmopathy with approximately 71% sensitivity and about 73% specificity, a median of about 6 months before onset. No statistical method was used to fix the sample size in advance, and group allocation was not hidden from the investigators.

The TCR beta CDR3 regions were amplified from RNA transcripts. For the first round of RT-PCR on the TCR CDR3, the HTBI primer set was used together with the Qiagen OneStep RT-PCR kit. Libraries were constructed in a second round of multiplex PCR, after which size selection and purification were carried out. The libraries were sequenced on an Illumina HiSeq2000 using paired-end 100 bp reads. On the study's bioinformatics: Raw data were processed with SOAPnuke, discarding reads with adapters, uncalled bases, mean Phred below 15, or no exact constant-primer or identifier match. High-quality paired reads were merged using COPE v1.2.5, and each unique nucleotide sequence was defined as a clonotype. Clonotypes were aligned to IMGT TRBV, TRBD and TRBJ reference segments using MiTCR v1.1. The analysis was restricted to V-J combinations with a frequency above 0.0001, which together covered over 99% of the repertoires. The TCS score was defined as F50 (clonal expansion) divided by E x V (chaos), with BLOSUM62-based TCRdist calculated between CDR3 peptides within each V-J. Welch's t-statistics and random forest reduced 500 to 550 V-J features to under 15, which were used in a naive Bayes classifier (R e1071). The raw public reads went through TCRdb reprocessing: fastp at Q25, MiXCR clone calling, in-frame beta chains kept. Each CDR3 protein gets just one entry, which takes the most common genes and DNA from the rows behind it. The V and J calls reflect TCRdb's pipeline rather than the authors' work. This sample holds about 600,000 distinct CDR3 sequences; approximately 15% were observed only once. The ten biggest clones cover about 6.6% of the sample.

This clonotype was recorded at least ten times. Its cognate antigen has yet to be identified. Base qualities were left out, and no much larger clone turns up one base away. The sequence derives from a woman aged 18 to 35 with Graves' ophthalmopathy. The sequencing sample was made of blood.

CDR3 reads: CASSPGEPYEQYF. The DNA sequence reads TGTGCCAGCAGTCCCGGGGAGCCCTACGAGCAGTACTTC. This sequence uses TRBV6-1 and TRBJ2-7; the D gene is possibly TRBD2, with 5 bases matching. CDR1 and CDR2 (MNHNS, SASEGT) derive from the germline V gene. The CDR3, cysteine through phenylalanine, is 13 amino acids long. Kept here is only the CDR3 DNA, which spans 39 bases and is read in frame from base 1. V is pared back by 5 bases and J by 2 bases, with 10 bases lying between the germline termini.